The clone carrying this TCR beta chain was counted a few times. This CDR3 is 14 amino acids long. V lost 6 bases and J lost 4; bases outside the gene matches: 9. The germline V gene encodes CDR1 MNHEY and CDR2 SMNVEV (reference sequence). TCRdb re-analysed the RT-PCR reads in MiXCR, keeping a single row per CDR3 protein. The sample yields roughly 550,000 distinct CDR3 sequences, 20% to 25% seen once. The sample is drawn from a study of response to subunit inactivated influenza vaccine. The sample was also reused in another study, on T cells expressing NK-cell markers. That paper adds: 5'RACE template switching built TCR beta cDNA with unique molecular identifiers. Similarly, these clonotypes led the CD3+CD56-NKG2C+ fraction as well in four donors. The HCMV specificity of the expanded NKG2C+ T cell clones stayed unresolved.

The genes are TRBV27 and TRBJ2-7; 7 bases match TRBD1. Material: CD4+ T cells sorted from PBMCs, obtained roughly 12 days after vaccination. This sequence was found in a man aged 45-65 years who received an inactivated influenza vaccine. CDR3: CASSEQGNLYEQYF. CDR3 sequence (DNA): TGTGCCAGCAGCGAACAGGGGAACCTATACGAGCAGTACTTC.